The rows below give T cell receptor beta chains drawn from one sample of a study of neurological immune-mediated disorders. TCRdb re-derived calls from the 5' RACE reads in MiXCR, one entry per CDR3 protein. Among approximately 82,000 distinct CDR3 sequences, 2% to 3% were seen once, and the ten largest hold roughly 1.2%. Input material: PBMCs. These receptors all stem from a woman aged 25-40 years with multiple sclerosis. CDR3s include the opening cysteine and the closing phenylalanine or tryptophan. A D gene is named only where the DNA matches it firmly. A clone size is listed for some rows: how often the clone was seen (once, few, many), or a class if it is expanded.

J,size,D,V,DNA,CDR3
TRBJ2-1,many,TRBD1,TRBV5-5,TGTGCCAGCAGCTTGGGGACAGGGTTCAATGAGCAGTTCTTC,CASSLGTGFNEQFF
TRBJ2-7,many,TRBD1,TRBV7-2,TGTGCCAGCAGCTCGTCGACAGGGTTAGACGAGCAGTACTTC,CASSSSTGLDEQYF
TRBJ2-5,-,TRBD1,TRBV6-5,TGTGCCAGCAAAAGGACGCGGGACAGGGGACAAGAGACCCAGTACTTC,CASKRTRDRGQETQYF
TRBJ1-4,many,-,TRBV20-1,TGCAGTGCTAGAGATCTGAGGTACGGCATACGCGAAAAACTGTTTTTT,CSARDLRYGIREKLFF
TRBJ2-7,many,-,TRBV5-1,TGCGCCAGCAGCTTGGGCGAAGGTTCCTACGAGCAGTACTTC,CASSLGEGSYEQYF
TRBJ2-5,many,TRBD2,TRBV20-1,TGCAGTGCTAGCCTAGCGGGAGTTGAAGAGACCCAGTACTTC,CSASLAGVEETQYF
TRBJ1-2,many,-,TRBV12-3/TRBV12-4,TGTGCCAGCAGCCCGACAGGATGGGTCTATGGCTACACCTTC,CASSPTGWVYGYTF
TRBJ2-5,many,-,TRBV7-7,TGTGCTAGCAGCCTCCACCCGCCATCAGGGGCCCAGTACTTC,CASSLHPPSGAQYF
TRBJ2-3,many,-,TRBV12-3/TRBV12-4,TGTGCCAGCAGCTCACAGGGTACCCCAGATACGCAGTATTTT,CASSSQGTPDTQYF
TRBJ1-5,many,-,TRBV7-9,TGTGCCAGCAGCTCAGGGTTGAACCAGCCCCAGCATTTT,CASSSGLNQPQHF
TRBJ1-1,many,TRBD1,TRBV5-1,TGCGCCAGCAGCGACAGGGGTGTTGAAGCTTTCTTT,CASSDRGVEAFF
TRBJ1-5,many,-,TRBV12-3/TRBV12-4,TGTGCCAGCAGCCGTCCCCCCGCGCCTCAGCCCCAGCATTTT,CASSRPPAPQPQHF
TRBJ2-1,-,-,TRBV20-1,TGCAGTGGCGAACTAGTCAATGAGCAGTTCTTC,CSGELVNEQFF
TRBJ1-4,-,-,TRBV11-2,TGTGCCAGCAGCCGGTACACCCGAGGAAATGAAAAACTGTTTTTT,CASSRYTRGNEKLFF
TRBJ2-7,few,TRBD1,TRBV28,TGTGCCAGCAGCCCGACAGGGGGCATGTACGAGCAGTACTTC,CASSPTGGMYEQYF
TRBJ2-3,many,TRBD2,TRBV7-2,TGTGCCAGCAGCTTGGGACTAGCGGGAGGCCGCACAGATACGCAGTATTTT,CASSLGLAGGRTDTQYF
TRBJ2-2,many,-,TRBV7-9,TGTGCCAGCAGCTTCGGGACGACCGGGGAGCTGTTTTTT,CASSFGTTGELFF
TRBJ2-3,many,TRBD2,TRBV20-1,TGCAGTGCTAGGACTAGCGGGAGCAGGGATACGCAGTATTTT,CSARTSGSRDTQYF
TRBJ2-3,many,-,TRBV20-1,TGCAGTGCCAAGGGACCTTACGGGTATACGCAGTATTTT,CSAKGPYGYTQYF
TRBJ2-1,many,-,TRBV5-1,TGCGCCACCTCCCCCGGTTCGGGCGAGAGATACAATGAGCAGTTCTTC,CATSPGSGERYNEQFF
TRBJ2-1,many,-,TRBV12-5,TGTGCTAGTGGTTCAAGCATTGAGCAGTTCTTC,CASGSSIEQFF
TRBJ2-1,many,-,TRBV5-1,TGCGCCAGCAGCGTCCCACTTAGGGGCAATGAGCAGTTCTTC,CASSVPLRGNEQFF
TRBJ2-2,many,TRBD1,TRBV5-1,TGCGCCAGCAGCCTAGACAGGGGAATCACCGGGGAGCTGTTTTTT,CASSLDRGITGELFF
TRBJ2-1,many,-,TRBV6-2/TRBV6-3,TGTGCCAGCAATAGTCTAGCTGTCTCCTACAATGAGCAGTTCTTC,CASNSLAVSYNEQFF
TRBJ2-1,many,TRBD1,TRBV4-3,TGCGCCAGCAGCCCGGACAGGGGTCGGGAGCAGTTCTTC,CASSPDRGREQFF